This T cell receptor (beta chain) emerged from a study of cytomegalovirus exposure and HLA in healthy donors. On this clone: No antigen is known for it.

General study findings and limits: Later analysis suggested most CMV-associated TCR beta chains were HLA-restricted. Judged likely to be a sequencing artifact was a cluster of highly shared sequence variants. In a later analysis, at a false discovery rate of 0.05, roughly 17,000 TCR beta sequences matched HLA alleles.

Trimming took off 6 bases at V and 4 bases at J, with 19 bases between the two ends. This CDR3 contains 15 residues. Germline loops: CDR1 SQVTM, CDR2 ANQGSEA. A multiplex PCR was run with 60 Vbeta primers and 13 Jbeta primers. The repertoire was sequenced with immunoSEQ multiplex PCR; TCRdb's copy has only in-frame clones and lacks some. The profile shows about 120,000 clones, around 10% of them singletons. Sequenced material: PBMCs. The source is a man aged 30-40 years in good health and CMV-seronegative. This chain connects TRBV29-1 to TRBJ2-1, with D perhaps TRBD2 (6 bases). CDR3 sequence reads: CSVPSQAGLYNEQFF. The DNA for the CDR3 is TGCAGCGTCCCCTCCCAGGCGGGACTTTACAATGAGCAGTTCTTC.